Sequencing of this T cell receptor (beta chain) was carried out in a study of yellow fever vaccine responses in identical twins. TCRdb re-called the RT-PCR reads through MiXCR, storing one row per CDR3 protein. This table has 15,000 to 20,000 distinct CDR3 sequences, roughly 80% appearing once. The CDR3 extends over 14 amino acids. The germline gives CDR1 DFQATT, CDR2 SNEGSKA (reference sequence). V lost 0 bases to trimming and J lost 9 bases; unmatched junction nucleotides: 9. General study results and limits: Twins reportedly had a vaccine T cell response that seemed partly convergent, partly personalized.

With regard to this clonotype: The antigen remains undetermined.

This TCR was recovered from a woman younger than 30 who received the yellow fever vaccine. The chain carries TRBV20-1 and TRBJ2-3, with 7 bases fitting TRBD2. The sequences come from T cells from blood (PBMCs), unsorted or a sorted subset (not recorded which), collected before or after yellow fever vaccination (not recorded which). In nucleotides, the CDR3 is TGCAGTGCTAGAGATGTGGCGGGAGAGGTAACGCAGTATTTT. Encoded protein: CSARDVAGEVTQYF.